The 19 T cell receptor beta chains below come from one sample, sequenced in a study of CD8 T cells in ankylosing spondylitis. TCRdb independently ran MiXCR on the 5' RACE reads; one entry per CDR3 protein. The table shows roughly 280,000 distinct CDR3 sequences, with 20% occurring only once. The sequenced sample consisted of blood, either unsorted or a sorted T cell fraction (not recorded which). These receptors originate from a male donor with ankylosing spondylitis or in good health (not recorded which).

This clonotype was counted many times. The chain is built from TRBV15 and TRBJ2-1; no clear D gene. Trimming pared 1 base from V and 3 bases from J, leaving 10 bases between. The CDR3 is made up of 15 amino acids. Germline lookup yields CDR1 LNHNV and CDR2 YYDKDF (reference sequence). The CDR3 loop reads CATSRVPLDYNEQFF. CDR3 in DNA: TGTGCCACCAGCAGAGTCCCTTTAGACTACAATGAGCAGTTCTTC.

This sequence joins TRBV12-3 or TRBV12-4 and TRBJ2-3; D possibly matches TRBD1 or TRBD2 (5 bases each). The CDR3 contains 16 residues. The V end lost 2 bases, the J end lost 2 bases, and 14 bases lay between the germline ends. CDR3 bases: TGTGCCAGCAGTTTATTGGGGCAGGGAGTCACAGATACGCAGTATTTT. This codes for CASSLLGQGVTDTQYF.

This clonotype was seen more than once but under ten times. J is TRBJ1-5 and V is TRBV3-1; 11 bases match TRBD1. This CDR3 has 15 residues. From germline, CDR1 is LGHDT and CDR2 YNNKEL (reference sequence). V gave up 5 bases and J gave up 3 bases; unmatched junction bases: 3. In DNA, the CDR3 is TGTGCCAGCAGCAGGACAGGGGGCTTCAATCAGCCCCAGCATTTT. Amino acids: CASSRTGGFNQPQHF.

This clonotype was counted between two and nine times. This sequence joins TRBV29-1 and TRBJ2-2; D is unclear. V lost 4 bases and J lost 2, with 11 bases in between. Per germline, CDR1 SQVTM and CDR2 ANQGSEA. This CDR3 contains 14 residues. The DNA for the CDR3 is TGCAGCGTTGGGCAAGGACCCAACACCGGGGAGCTGTTTTTT. It translates to CSVGQGPNTGELFF.

The CDR3 spells CASSLTQGVSMDNTQYF. CDR3 DNA sequence: TGCGCCAGCAGCTTGACACAGGGGGTATCAATGGACAATACGCAGTATTTT. The chain recombines TRBV5-1 with TRBJ2-3; 8 positions match TRBD1. Trimming cost V 1 base and J 7 bases; bases outside gene matches: 14. The germline gives CDR1 SGHRS, CDR2 YFSETQ. The CDR3 has 17 residues.

This clonotype was picked up a small number of times. This chain connects TRBV6-5 to TRBJ2-3; unclear D gene. Germline lookup yields CDR1 MNHEY and CDR2 SVGAGI. Trimming pared 2 bases from V and 2 bases from J, leaving 11 bases between. The CDR3 has 15 residues. The CDR3, as DNA: TGTGCCAGCAGTTACCTGGCAGGCCTCACAGATACGCAGTATTTT. Translating gives CASSYLAGLTDTQYF.

The V call is TRBV3-1, the J call TRBJ2-5; tentative D call: TRBD2 (6 bases). With 5 bases removed from V and 5 bases from J, the gap between germline ends came to 15 bases. The CDR3 covers 14 residues. From germline, CDR1 is LGHDT and CDR2 YNNKEL (reference sequence). The CDR3 protein is CASSESTGAETQYF. In nucleotides, the CDR3 is TGTGCCAGCAGCGAATCTACGGGAGCTGAGACCCAGTACTTC.

In its sample, this clonotype was seen a few times. The rearrangement links TRBV29-1 to TRBJ2-3; no clear D gene. The CDR3 extends over 13 amino acids. Trimming stripped 5 bases from V and 0 bases from J, with 9 bases between. Germline V gene data show CDR1 as SQVTM and CDR2 as ANQGSEA. The CDR3 loop is CSVRWASTDTQYF. The CDR3 DNA reads TGCAGCGTTCGGTGGGCTAGCACAGATACGCAGTATTTT.

This clonotype was observed a few times. V and J are TRBV12-3 or TRBV12-4 and TRBJ1-6; D not certain. CDR3 length: 15 residues. Trimming removed 1 base from V and 2 bases from J, with 6 bases in between. CDR3 nucleotide sequence: TGTGCCAGCAGTTTAGGGGCGGCCTATAATTCACCCCTCCACTTT. Translating it yields CASSLGAAYNSPLHF.

The genes are TRBV5-5 and TRBJ1-6, with D tentatively TRBD1 (6 bases). The V end was cut by 4 bases, the J end by 8 bases, with 16 bases between. Germline-derived CDR1 and CDR2 are SGHKS and YYEKEE (reference sequence). CDR3 length: 15 amino acids. CDR3 sequence: CASSPGTGLDSPLHF. The CDR3 bases are TGTGCCAGCAGCCCTGGCACAGGGCTTGATTCACCCCTCCACTTT.

The CDR3 bases are TGTGCCACGGGACTAGCGGGGACCAATGAGCAGTTCTTC. It translates to CATGLAGTNEQFF. The chain recombines TRBV7-9 with TRBJ2-1, with TRBD2 matching 13 bases. Germline CDR1 reads SEHNR; CDR2 reads FQNEAQ (reference sequence). The V segment lost 10 bases and the J segment 6 bases; nucleotides outside the gene matches: 3. The CDR3 covers 13 residues.

The chain combines TRBV21-1 with TRBJ2-5; the table gives TRBD1 as D, unverified against the DNA. TRBV21-1 is reported as a pseudogene. The CDR3 sequence is 17 residues long. CDR3 in amino acids: CASSKQTGGLGQETQYF. CDR3 sequence (DNA): TGTGCCAGCAGCAAACAAACAGGGGGCTTAGGGCAAGAGACCCAGTACTTC.

A few counts support this clonotype. J is TRBJ2-5 and V is TRBV12-3 or TRBV12-4; D is unresolved. The CDR3 loop spans 14 amino acids. Trimming stripped 1 base from V and 4 bases from J, with 10 bases between. CDR3 amino acids: CASSLDLHRETQYF. CDR3 nucleotide sequence: TGTGCCAGCAGTTTAGACCTGCACAGAGAGACCCAGTACTTC.

J is TRBJ2-3 and V is TRBV15; D is undetermined. The ends were cut back, 1 base at V and 0 bases at J, with 5 bases in the middle. The CDR3 is 14 residues long. Germline lookup yields CDR1 LNHNV and CDR2 YYDKDF (reference sequence). In DNA, the CDR3 is TGTGCCACCAGCAGAGGTAGCAGCACAGATACGCAGTATTTT. As protein: CATSRGSSTDTQYF.

This rearrangement joins TRBV20-1 to TRBJ2-5; D is unclear. This CDR3 contains 16 residues. The V gene lost 3 bases and the J gene lost 5 bases, with 22 bases spanning the gap. Looked up from germline, CDR1 is DFQATT and CDR2 is SNEGSKA (reference sequence). CDR3: CSASHRLKTSQETQYF. The DNA for the CDR3 is TGCAGTGCTAGCCACCGACTCAAAACGAGCCAGGAGACCCAGTACTTC.

The table lists this clonotype with many counts. The V call is TRBV6-4, the J call TRBJ2-1; 10 bases are shared with TRBD2. Germline lookup yields CDR1 MRHNA and CDR2 SNTAGT. The length of the CDR3 is 15 residues. J lost 0 bases, V lost 8 bases, and 4 bases had no gene match. The chain's CDR3 is CASGASGSSYNEQFF. The CDR3 bases are TGTGCCAGCGGAGCTAGCGGGAGCTCCTACAATGAGCAGTTCTTC.

V gene TRBV20-1 combines with J gene TRBJ2-1; D is ambiguous. Germline CDR1 and CDR2: DFQATT and SNEGSKA (reference sequence). Trimming shortened V by 3 bases and J by 0 bases, and 9 bases separated the two germline ends. The CDR3 totals 14 residues. CDR3 sequence (DNA): TGCAGTGCTAGGAGGTACTCCTCCTACAATGAGCAGTTCTTC. This gives the protein CSARRYSSYNEQFF.

CDR3: CASSPYRLQETQYF. In nucleotides, the CDR3 is TGTGCCAGCAGTCCCTACAGATTACAAGAGACCCAGTACTTC. V usage is TRBV28 and J usage is TRBJ2-5; D unresolved. Germline CDR1 and CDR2: MDHEN and SYDVKM. V lost 5 bases, J lost 2 bases, and 12 bases lay in between. This CDR3 is built from 14 residues.

This clonotype was counted at least ten times. The chain uses TRBV2 and TRBJ2-1; unclear D gene. CDR1 and CDR2 (germline): SNHLY, FYNNEI. The V gene lost 7 bases and the J gene lost 7 bases, with 14 bases spanning the gap. The CDR3 has 13 residues. The CDR3 sequence: CASTLGMSNEQFF. DNA for the CDR3: TGTGCCAGCACCCTAGGAATGTCGAATGAGCAGTTCTTC.